The next 7 T cell receptor beta chains were all read from a single sample in a study of type 1 regulatory T cells. Their antigens are not known. From the reads, TCRdb called clonotypes with MiXCR, one entry per CDR3 protein. The sample consists of under 85,000 distinct CDR3 sequences, roughly 49% of them appearing once. Sequences were obtained from cultured non-Tr1 T cells, either the whole culture or a sorted T cell fraction (not recorded which). Source of these receptors: a human donor in good health.

The chain joins TRBV7-3 to TRBJ2-3; no definite D call. The CDR3 loop spans 13 amino acids. Germline-derived CDR1 and CDR2 are SGHTA and FQGTGA. Trimming cost V 4 bases and J 4 bases, with 9 bases left between them. Written as DNA, the CDR3 is TGTGCCAGCAGCTACATAGCTGCAGATACGCAGTATTTT. Protein product: CASSYIAADTQYF.

The chain couples TRBV6-2 or TRBV6-3 to TRBJ1-1; D is perhaps TRBD1 (5 bases). The V end lost 6 bases, the J end lost 11 bases, and 13 bases lay between the germline ends. Germline V lookup: CDR1 MNHEY, CDR2 SVGEGT. CDR3 length: 11 residues. This CDR3 is CASSLGTAAFF. The CDR3 bases are TGTGCCAGCAGCCTAGGGACGGCTGCTTTCTTT.

This clonotype was recorded a few times. One end of the junction does not line up with germline, which may come from a read error. V gene TRBV20-1 combines with J gene TRBJ2-7; either TRBD1 or TRBD2 may supply D (5 bases each). The CDR3 covers 13 residues. Germline assignment: CDR1 DFQATT and CDR2 SNEGSKA (reference sequence). The CDR3 nucleotides read TGCAGTGCCAGAGCAGGGCTCGGGGACGAGCAGTACTTC. Its protein product is CSARAGLGDEQYF.

This chain connects TRBV4-1 to TRBJ1-3; maybe TRBD1 (6 bases). Trimming took off 4 bases at V and 0 bases at J, with 13 bases between the two ends. The CDR3 loop spans 16 amino acids. Germline CDR1 reads MGHRA; CDR2 reads YSYEKL. The DNA of the CDR3 is TGCGCCAGCAGCCCCCGGACAGCGGACTCTGGAAACACCATATATTTT. This codes for CASSPRTADSGNTIYF.

This clonotype was detected only a few times. The J gene is TRBJ1-1, the V gene TRBV28; D gene ambiguous. The CDR3 is made up of 11 amino acids. Germline CDR1 reads MDHEN; CDR2 reads SYDVKM. V lost 6 bases and J lost 1, with 3 bases in between. The CDR3 DNA reads TGTGCCAGCAGGGAGAACACTGAAGCTTTCTTT. It yields the protein CASRENTEAFF. The full variable domain, in which reference TRBV28 and TRBJ1-1 provide the parts outside the CDR3, is DVKVTQSSRYLVKRTGEKVFLECVQDMDHENMFWYRQDPGLGLRLIYFSYDVKMKEKGDIPEGYSVSREKKERFSLILESASTNQTSMYLCASRENTEAFFGQGTRLTVV.

This clonotype was observed once. One end of the junction does not line up with germline, which may come from a read error. This chain links TRBV7-8 with TRBJ2-3; TRBD2 aligns across 10 bases. The CDR3 length is 17 residues. CDR1 and CDR2 from the germline V gene are SGHVS and FQNEAQ. CDR3 in DNA: TGTGCCAACAGCTCCCTCTTGAGCGGGGGGGGCTTTAATGCGCAGTATTTT. Its protein is CANSSLLSGGGFNAQYF. Filled out from reference TRBV7-8 and TRBJ2-3, the complete variable domain reads GAGVSQSPRYKVAKRGQDVALRCDPISGHVSLFWYQQALGQGPEFLTYFQNEAQLDKSGLPSDRFFAERPEGSVSTLKIQRTQQEDSAVYLCANSSLLSGGGFNAQYFGPGTRLTVL.

The chain carries TRBV2 and TRBJ1-6; 7 positions agree with TRBD1. The CDR3 spans 15 residues. The J segment lost 10 bases and the V segment lost 0 bases, leaving 6 bases of the junction unmatched. Germline V lookup: CDR1 SNHLY, CDR2 FYNNEI. This chain's CDR3 is CASSEANRGGSPLHF. The DNA for the CDR3 is TGTGCCAGCAGTGAAGCTAACAGGGGAGGATCACCCCTCCACTTT.